A single count supports the clone carrying this TCR beta chain. The antigen is undetermined. With V trimmed by 3 bases and J by 2 bases, 2 bases remained unmatched. Germline CDR1 reads SGDLS; CDR2 reads YYNGEE. The CDR3 has 15 residues. This sample stems from a study of beta chain features in type 1 diabetes. The sequenced template was cDNA made from the entire isolated RNA. Sequenced by immunoSEQ multiplex PCR; TCRdb stores in-frame clones only, minus some. The sample has around 97,000 clones, roughly 28% seen once. General study points: PCR might pick shorter templates more often, in the same way for patients and controls. Sequencing of cDNA might inflate the share of cells that strongly express TCR. For Type 1 diabetes patients, all four CD4+ subsets carried TCRB CDR3s that were moderately but significantly shorter.

Sequencing input: central memory CD4+ T cells from blood. The TCR was taken from a woman between 18 and 29 years old with type 1 diabetes. The gene calls are TRBV9 and TRBJ2-2; the match to TRBD2 covers 9 bases. The CDR3 loop reads CASSGGLANTGELFF. The CDR3, as DNA: TGTGCCAGCAGCGGGGGACTAGCTAACACCGGGGAGCTGTTTTTT.